At least ten counts were recorded for the clone carrying this T cell receptor (beta chain). These data come from a study of neurological immune-mediated disorders. Across the whole study: The study included around 35 multiple sclerosis patients, about 31 relapsing-remitting and 3 secondary progressive.

Via MiXCR, TCRdb re-called the 5' RACE reads, giving one row per CDR3 protein. Here the sample spans around 70,000 distinct CDR3 sequences, around 5% being singletons. Germline V CDR1 and CDR2: SGHRS, YFSETQ. The CDR3 is 16 residues long. V lost 2 bases, J lost 0 bases, and 7 bases stayed unmatched. The chain links TRBV5-1 to TRBJ1-1; 7 bases are a match to TRBD1. This TCR derives from a man between 18 and 35 years old with multiple sclerosis. The sample was PBMCs. The CDR3 bases are TGCGCCAGCAGCTTCACGGGACAGCCTATGAACACTGAAGCTTTCTTT. This sequence encodes CASSFTGQPMNTEAFF.